This T cell receptor (beta chain) appears in the sequencing data of a study of control samples from healthy donors and cancer patients. Germline assignment: CDR1 MNHEY and CDR2 SMNVEV (reference sequence). The CDR3 is 18 amino acids. After removal of 3 bases from V and 1 base from J, the junction contained 7 bases not matched to a gene. Profiled with immunoSEQ multiplex PCR; TCRdb holds only in-frame clones, not every one. The data show roughly 370,000 clones, around nine tenths seen once. Sequenced input: PBMCs. This receptor was identified in a man aged 35-49 years with head and neck cancer. The genes are TRBV27 and TRBJ2-6; 9 bases match TRBD2. The CDR3 loop is CASSFGGRAGSGANVLTF. CDR3 sequence (DNA): TGTGCCAGCAGTTTCGGCGGGAGGGCCGGATCTGGGGCCAACGTCCTGACTTTC.